The next 20 T cell receptor beta chains were all read from a single sample in a study of beta chain features in type 1 diabetes. Expressed TCRB transcripts were sequenced because the isolated RNA had all been reverse transcribed beforehand. The table came from immunoSEQ multiplex PCR; TCRdb's copy has only in-frame clones and leaves some out. The table records 970,000 or so clones, roughly a sixth of them present only once. Material: naive CD4+ T cells from blood. These TCRs come from a woman aged 18 to 35 in good health.

This chain joins TRBV5-4 and TRBJ1-5; TRBD1 might be the D (6 bases). The CDR3 length is 16 residues. Germline CDR1 SGHNT, CDR2 YYREEE (reference sequence). Trimming removed 4 bases from V and 0 bases from J, with 14 bases in between. CDR3 loop: CASSTAGGYSNQPQHF. The CDR3 DNA sequence: TGTGCCAGCAGCACCGCGGGGGGCTATAGCAATCAGCCCCAGCATTTT.

CDR3 in DNA: TGCGCCAGCAGCTTGGCGTTAGCGGGAGGTGAGACCCAGTACTTC. It is translated as CASSLALAGGETQYF. The V gene is TRBV5-1, the J gene TRBJ2-5; 10 nucleotides line up with TRBD2. The CDR3 is made up of 15 amino acids. With V trimmed by 0 bases and J by 5 bases, 4 bases remained unmatched. CDR1 SGHRS and CDR2 YFSETQ come from the germline V gene.

This clone has just a few counts. The V call is TRBV29-1, the J call TRBJ1-1; D gene unclear. Trimming took off 3 bases at V and 4 bases at J, with 9 bases between the two ends. Germline assignment: CDR1 SQVTM and CDR2 ANQGSEA. This CDR3 has 12 residues. CDR3 DNA sequence: TGCAGCGTTGACATGTTGGGCACTGAAGCTTTCTTT. It specifies CSVDMLGTEAFF.

The V call is TRBV18, the J call TRBJ2-7; no definite D call. CDR1 and CDR2 (germline): KGHSH, LQKENI. V lost 3 bases and J 5 bases, leaving 11 bases between the germline ends. CDR3 length: 13 residues. The CDR3 DNA reads TGTGCCAGCTCACCCCCCCCTCCCAACGAGCAGTACTTC. Protein: CASSPPPPNEQYF. Combining the CDR3 with reference TRBV18 and TRBJ2-7 gives the whole variable domain NAGVMQNPRHLVRRRGQEARLRCSPMKGHSHVYWYRQLPEEGLKFMVYLQKENIIDESGMPKERFSAEFPKEGPSILRIQQVVRGDSAAYFCASSPPPPNEQYFGPGTRLTVT.

V is TRBV19 and J is TRBJ2-3; D uncertain. V lost 6 bases to trimming and J lost 0 bases, with 13 bases between them. Germline V gene data show CDR1 as LNHDA and CDR2 as SQIVND (reference sequence). This CDR3 spans 15 amino acids. This CDR3 is CASSPSEASTDTQYF. The CDR3 DNA sequence: TGTGCCAGTAGCCCAAGCGAGGCTAGCACAGATACGCAGTATTTT.

A word on this clone: The junction differs from germline at one of its ends, possibly a read error. The same CDR3 arises from other DNA sequences in this sample as well. The chain joins TRBV5-1 to TRBJ1-1; TRBD1 matches at 10 bases. The CDR3 is 13 amino acids. Germline CDR1 reads SGHRS; CDR2 reads YFSETQ. CDR3 loop: CASSSGQGSRATF. As DNA, the CDR3 is TGCGCCAGCAGCTCGGGACAGGGGAGTCGCGCGACCTTT.

This clone was observed a few times. The V call is TRBV7-2, the J call TRBJ2-5; 8 bases are a match to TRBD2. The V gene's germline CDR1 is SGHTA and CDR2 FQGNSA. The CDR3 loop spans 15 amino acids. V shed 5 bases and J 2 bases; nucleotides not matched to a gene: 7. Here the CDR3 reads CASSLSLAEQETQYF. The CDR3 coding sequence is TGTGCCAGCAGCCTCTCACTAGCGGAGCAAGAGACCCAGTACTTC.

The chain couples TRBV5-1 to TRBJ2-3; the match to TRBD2 covers 13 bases. This CDR3 contains 16 residues. Losses at the gene ends were 4 bases for V and 3 bases for J; bases not matched to a gene: 5. Germline assignment: CDR1 SGHRS and CDR2 YFSETQ. The chain's CDR3 is CASSKGLAGSTDTQYF. The CDR3 DNA reads as TGCGCCAGCAGCAAGGGACTAGCGGGAAGTACAGATACGCAGTATTTT. Based on the CDR3 plus reference TRBV5-1 and TRBJ2-3, the full variable domain is KAGVTQTPRYLIKTRGQQVTLSCSPISGHRSVSWYQQTPGQGLQFLFEYFSETQRNKGNFPGRFSGRQFSNSRSEMNVSTLELGDSALYLCASSKGLAGSTDTQYFGPGTRLTVL.

This clone has only a few counts. The chain is built from TRBV7-9 and TRBJ1-1, with D possibly being TRBD1 (5 bases). This CDR3 region has 15 residues. Deletions cut 5 bases from V and 4 bases from J, with 17 bases between. CDR1 is SEHNR, CDR2 FQNEAQ, per germline (reference sequence). CDR3 nucleotide sequence: TGTGCCAGCAGCCCAAGAGGCGGGGGAAGCACTGAAGCTTTCTTT. It yields the protein CASSPRGGGSTEAFF.

The J gene is TRBJ2-7, the V gene TRBV9; no definite D call. The ends were cut back, 2 bases at V and 0 bases at J, with 3 bases in the middle. Looked up from germline, CDR1 is SGDLS and CDR2 is YYNGEE. The CDR3 has 12 residues. The DNA for the CDR3 is TGTGCCAGCAGCGTTCTCTCCTACGAGCAGTACTTC. Translated: CASSVLSYEQYF. The entire variable domain, with the rest obtained from reference TRBV9 and TRBJ2-7, is as follows: DSGVTQTPKHLITATGQRVTLRCSPRSGDLSVYWYQQSLDQGLQFLIQYYNGEERAKGNILERFSAQQFPDLHSELNLSSLELGDSALYFCASSVLSYEQYFGPGTRLTVT.

The gene calls are TRBV15 and TRBJ2-1, with no clear D. The length of the CDR3 is 11 residues. V shed 2 bases and J shed 6 bases, with 2 bases lying between them. Germline V CDR1 and CDR2: LNHNV, YYDKDF (reference sequence). CDR3 region: CATSRFNEQFF. The CDR3 DNA sequence: TGTGCCACCAGCAGATTCAATGAGCAGTTCTTC.

The chain links TRBV6-6 to TRBJ1-5; no firm D call. The CDR3 loop spans 15 amino acids. The V gene's germline CDR1 is MNHNY and CDR2 SVGAGI (reference sequence). The V end lost 7 bases, the J end lost 2 bases, and 15 bases lay between the germline ends. The CDR3 nucleotides read TGTGCCAGCACCGAACCTGGGGAGGGCAATCAGCCCCAGCATTTT. Residues: CASTEPGEGNQPQHF.

This clone was detected only a few times. V is TRBV7-2 and J is TRBJ2-7, with D perhaps TRBD1 (5 bases). Trimming stripped 5 bases from V and 4 bases from J, with 18 bases between. Germline CDR1 SGHTA, CDR2 FQGNSA. This CDR3 spans 15 amino acids. CDR3 loop: CASSQGPTQEYEQYF. As DNA, the CDR3 is TGTGCCAGCAGCCAGGGCCCTACCCAGGAGTACGAGCAGTACTTC.

Comments on this clone: A read error is possible here, since a much larger clone lies one base away. The same CDR3 can be traced to other DNA sequences in this sample. The V gene is TRBV28, the J gene TRBJ2-5; unclear D gene. The CDR3 consists of 11 residues. The V gene lost 6 bases and the J gene lost 2 bases, with 4 bases spanning the gap. Germline lookup yields CDR1 MDHEN and CDR2 SYDVKM. CDR3 nucleotides: TGTGCCAGCAGCTCACAAGAGACCCAGTACTTC. Translated, it gives CASSSQETQYF.

This chain links TRBV27 with TRBJ2-1; D is possibly TRBD1 (6 bases). Between the trimmed V and J ends, which lost 5 bases and 10 bases, there was a span of 15 bases. CDR1 is MNHEY, CDR2 SMNVEV, per germline (reference sequence). This CDR3 contains 13 residues. CDR3 nucleotide sequence: TGTGCCAGCAGTCCCCGCCGAAGGGGGGAGCAGTTCTTC. It specifies CASSPRRRGEQFF.

This clone occurred a few times. The chain combines TRBV5-6 with TRBJ2-7; D tentatively reads TRBD1 or TRBD2 (5 bases each). The V gene's germline CDR1 is SGHDT and CDR2 YYEEEE. V shed 4 bases and J shed 11 bases, with 19 bases lying between them. The CDR3 contains 13 residues. The DNA for the CDR3 is TGTGCCAGCAGCCGAGGGGCGGGCCGGCCGGAGTACTTC. Its protein product is CASSRGAGRPEYF.

This clone has only a few counts. This sequence joins TRBV28 and TRBJ2-7; 7 nucleotides agree with TRBD2. Germline loops: CDR1 MDHEN, CDR2 SYDVKM. Trimming at V came to 3 bases and at J to 7 bases, leaving 12 bases not matched to a gene. CDR3 size: 15 residues. CDR3 sequence (DNA): TGTGCCAGCAGTTTTTTTGCGGGAGAGGATGGAGAGCAGTACTTC. Residues: CASSFFAGEDGEQYF.

The CDR3 DNA follows: TGTGCCATCAGCACACCAGGGAATTCACCCCTCCACTTT. Translating gives CAISTPGNSPLHF. The chain links TRBV10-3 to TRBJ1-6; D might be TRBD1 (5 bases). The germline CDR1 and CDR2 sequences are ENHRY and SYGVKD. Trimming removed 6 bases from V and 7 bases from J, with 10 bases in between. The CDR3 is 13 amino acids.

This clone has a handful of counts. V is TRBV4-2 and J is TRBJ2-2; 10 bases fit TRBD2. CDR1 is LGHNA, CDR2 YNFKEQ, per germline. V dropped 1 base and J dropped 4; count of bases not matched to a gene: 6. CDR3 size: 17 residues. The CDR3, as DNA: TGTGCCAGCAGCCAAGGGGAAATAGCGGGAGGCACCGGGGAGCTGTTTTTT. Translated, it gives CASSQGEIAGGTGELFF.

J is TRBJ2-7 and V is TRBV7-9; no clear D. Germline assignment: CDR1 SEHNR and CDR2 FQNEAQ (reference sequence). With 6 bases removed from V and 6 bases from J, the gap between germline ends came to 9 bases. The length of the CDR3 is 11 residues. The CDR3 loop is CASSRQGEQYF. CDR3 coding DNA: TGTGCCAGCAGTCGACAAGGCGAGCAGTACTTC.